This TCR beta chain comes out of a study of cytomegalovirus exposure and HLA in healthy donors. In the study overall: Of all 370 or so donors who were genotyped, 75% to 90% belonged to the Caucasian-associated ancestry cluster. Study-wide findings and caveats: TRBV6-2, TRBV6-3 and other indistinguishable V segments were excluded.

With 60 Vbeta and 13 Jbeta primers, the PCR was carried out. Original data processing: Unique TCR beta chains numbered around 80 million in a later analysis, with about 11 million shared. Data came from immunoSEQ multiplex PCR; TCRdb stores just in-frame clones and leaves some out. V, J and clone size were drawn from that table, and D and trimming were deduced from the DNA. The data hold about 130,000 clones, with 8% to 9.5% observed a single time. A note on this clone: Antigen unknown.

Germline V gene data show CDR1 as SGHNT and CDR2 as YENEEA. The trim removed 4 bases at V and 6 bases at J, leaving 11 bases unmatched. The CDR3 runs to 15 residues. What was sequenced was PBMCs. The chain uses TRBV11-3 and TRBJ2-7, with 8 bases fitting TRBD1. This clonotype originated in a man aged 40-49 years in good health and CMV-seronegative. CDR3 sequence (DNA): TGTGCCAGCAGCTCCCCTCCGGGACAGGCGGCCGAGCAGTACTTC. Protein sequence: CASSSPPGQAAEQYF.